These 8 T cell receptor beta chains share one sample of origin, sequenced in a study of CD8+CD57+ T cells in acquired aplastic anemia. Both TCR beta VDJ combination and CDR3 sequence profiling were carried out. Genomic DNA was the template for this profiling. Via MiXCR, TCRdb re-called the reads, giving one row per CDR3 protein. The data show approximately 190,000 distinct CDR3 sequences, around 47% seen once. CD8+CD57+ cell expansion, shown by flow cytometry, had occurred in the patients selected for sequencing. Sequencing was carried out using sorted CD4+, CD8+, or CD8+CD57+ T cells (not recorded which) from PBMCs. The receptors stem from a human donor with aplastic anemia.

This clonotype showed up many times. V gene TRBV5-1 combines with J gene TRBJ2-7; 7 bases are a match to TRBD1. The CDR3 contains 16 residues. J lost 6 bases, V lost 4 bases, and 16 bases had no gene match. Germline CDR1 is SGHRS and CDR2 is YFSETQ. The CDR3 DNA sequence: TGCGCCAGCAGCCAGACTACGACAGGGAACCTTGGCGAGCAGTACTTC. It specifies CASSQTTTGNLGEQYF.

This clonotype was picked up many times. The chain has TRBV19 and TRBJ1-2, with 11 bases that match TRBD1. The CDR3 consists of 17 residues. V lost 5 bases to trimming and J lost 4 bases; unmatched junction nucleotides: 12. Germline V gene lookup returns CDR1 LNHDA and CDR2 SQIVND (reference sequence). The CDR3 nucleotides are TGTGCCAGTAGTTCTTATTACCGGGACAGGGGGTTCTATGGCTACACCTTC. Its translation: CASSSYYRDRGFYGYTF. Together with reference TRBV19 and TRBJ1-2, the CDR3 gives the full variable domain: DGGITQSPKYLFRKEGQNVTLSCEQNLNHDAMYWYRQDPGQGLRLIYYSQIVNDFQKGDIAEGYSVSREKKESFPLTVTSAQKNPTAFYLCASSSYYRDRGFYGYTFGSGTRLTVV.

This clonotype was detected ten times or more. The V gene is TRBV5-1, the J gene TRBJ2-7, with D possibly being TRBD1 (6 bases). The CDR3 sequence is 15 residues long. V lost 4 bases and J lost 3, with 17 bases in between. CDR1 SGHRS and CDR2 YFSETQ come from the germline V gene. CDR3 sequence: CASSLTGMSNYEQYF. CDR3 nucleotide sequence: TGCGCCAGCAGCCTTACAGGGATGTCGAACTACGAGCAGTACTTC.

The chain recombines TRBV5-1 with TRBJ2-7; 11 bases map to TRBD2. CDR1 and CDR2 from the germline V gene are SGHRS and YFSETQ. This CDR3 has 14 residues. J was trimmed by 4 bases and V by 4 bases; bases with no gene match: 4. CDR3 amino acids: CASSGSGGVYEQYF. DNA of the CDR3: TGCGCCAGCAGCGGTAGCGGGGGGGTATACGAGCAGTACTTC.

The V gene is TRBV19, the J gene TRBJ1-1; TRBD1 aligns across 11 bases. CDR1 LNHDA and CDR2 SQIVND come from the germline V gene (reference sequence). Trimming removed 6 bases from V and 10 bases from J; junction bases left unmatched: 10. This CDR3 comprises 14 residues. CDR3 amino acids: CASRRGPGQGGAFF. Written as DNA, the CDR3 is TGTGCCAGTAGGCGAGGACCGGGACAGGGGGGAGCTTTCTTT.

V and J are TRBV25-1 and TRBJ2-7; tentative D call: TRBD2 (6 bases). Per the germline V gene, CDR1 is MGHDK and CDR2 is SYGVNS. This CDR3 region has 13 residues. The ends were cut back, 9 bases at V and 6 bases at J, with 18 bases in the middle. The CDR3 region is CASAGTGYTEQYF. CDR3 sequence (DNA): TGTGCCAGTGCCGGGACTGGGTACACCGAGCAGTACTTC.

This clonotype was found many times. The rearrangement joins TRBV5-8 to TRBJ1-6; D remains ambiguous. CDR1 and CDR2 from the germline V gene are SGHTS and YDEGEE. This CDR3 is built from 11 residues. The V end was cut by 4 bases, the J end by 10 bases, with 6 bases between. The CDR3, as DNA: TGTGCCAGCAGCGTCTTCTCACCCCTCCACTTT. Its translation: CASSVFSPLHF.

This clonotype was seen ten or more times. This chain links TRBV20-1 with TRBJ2-7; weak D call: TRBD2 (6 bases). CDR1 and CDR2 (germline): DFQATT, SNEGSKA (reference sequence). This CDR3 contains 15 residues. V was pared by 5 bases and J by 4 bases, with 21 bases between. The CDR3 sequence is CSASNSGTRKYEQYF. DNA for the CDR3: TGCAGTGCTTCAAATAGCGGAACACGGAAGTACGAGCAGTACTTC.